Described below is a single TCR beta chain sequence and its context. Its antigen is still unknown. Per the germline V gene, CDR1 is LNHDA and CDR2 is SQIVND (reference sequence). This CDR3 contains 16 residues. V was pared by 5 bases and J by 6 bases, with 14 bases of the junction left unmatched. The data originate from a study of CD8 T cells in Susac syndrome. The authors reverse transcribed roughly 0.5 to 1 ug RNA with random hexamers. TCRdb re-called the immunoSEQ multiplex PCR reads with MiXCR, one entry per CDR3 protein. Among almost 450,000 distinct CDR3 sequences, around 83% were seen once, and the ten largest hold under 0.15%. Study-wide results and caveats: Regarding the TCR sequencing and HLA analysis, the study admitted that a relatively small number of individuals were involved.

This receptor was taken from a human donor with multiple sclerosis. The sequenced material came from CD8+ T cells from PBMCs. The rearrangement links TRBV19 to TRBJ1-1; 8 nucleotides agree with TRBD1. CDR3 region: CASSPGQARISAEAFF. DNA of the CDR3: TGTGCCAGTAGTCCGGGACAGGCCCGGATAAGTGCTGAAGCTTTCTTT.